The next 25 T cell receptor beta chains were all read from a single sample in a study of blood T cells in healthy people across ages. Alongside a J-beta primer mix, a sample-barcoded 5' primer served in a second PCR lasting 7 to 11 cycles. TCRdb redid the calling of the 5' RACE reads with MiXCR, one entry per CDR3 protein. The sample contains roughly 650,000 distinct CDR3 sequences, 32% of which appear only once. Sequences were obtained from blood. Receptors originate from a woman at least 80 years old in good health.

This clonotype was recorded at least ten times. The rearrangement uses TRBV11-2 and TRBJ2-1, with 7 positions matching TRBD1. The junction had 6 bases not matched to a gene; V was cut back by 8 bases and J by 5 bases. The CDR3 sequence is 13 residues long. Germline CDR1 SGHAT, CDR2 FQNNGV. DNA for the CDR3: TGTGCCAGCTCGAGGGGGCCTCACAATGAGCAGTTCTTC. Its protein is CASSRGPHNEQFF.

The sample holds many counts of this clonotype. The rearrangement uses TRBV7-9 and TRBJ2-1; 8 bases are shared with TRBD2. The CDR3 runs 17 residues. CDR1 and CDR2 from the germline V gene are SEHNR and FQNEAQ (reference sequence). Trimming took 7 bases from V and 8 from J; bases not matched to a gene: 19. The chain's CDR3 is CASIPDHVIAGFDEQFF. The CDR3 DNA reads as TGTGCCAGCATCCCAGACCACGTCATAGCGGGGTTCGATGAGCAGTTCTTC.

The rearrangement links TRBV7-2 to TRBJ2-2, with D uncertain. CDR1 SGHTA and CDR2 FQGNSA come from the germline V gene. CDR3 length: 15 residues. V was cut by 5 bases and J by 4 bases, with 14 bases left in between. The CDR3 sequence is CASSRDATTTGELFF. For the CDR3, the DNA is TGTGCCAGCAGCCGAGATGCGACAACCACCGGGGAGCTGTTTTTT.

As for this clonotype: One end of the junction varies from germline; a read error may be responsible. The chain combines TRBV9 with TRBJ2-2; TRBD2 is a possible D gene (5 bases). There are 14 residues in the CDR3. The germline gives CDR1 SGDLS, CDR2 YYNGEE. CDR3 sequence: CASSAGIVTGELVF. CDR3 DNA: TGTGCCAGCAGCGCAGGTATCGTAACCGGGGAGCTGGTTTTT.

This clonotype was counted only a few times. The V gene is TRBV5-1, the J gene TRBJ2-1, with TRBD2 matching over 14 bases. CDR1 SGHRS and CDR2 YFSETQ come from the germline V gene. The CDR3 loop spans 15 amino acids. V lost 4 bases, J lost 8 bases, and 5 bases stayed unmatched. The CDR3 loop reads CASSPGLAGADEQFF. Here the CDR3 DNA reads TGCGCCAGCAGCCCGGGACTAGCGGGAGCCGATGAGCAGTTCTTC. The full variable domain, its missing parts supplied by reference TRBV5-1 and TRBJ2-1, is KAGVTQTPRYLIKTRGQQVTLSCSPISGHRSVSWYQQTPGQGLQFLFEYFSETQRNKGNFPGRFSGRQFSNSRSEMNVSTLELGDSALYLCASSPGLAGADEQFFGPGTRLTVL.

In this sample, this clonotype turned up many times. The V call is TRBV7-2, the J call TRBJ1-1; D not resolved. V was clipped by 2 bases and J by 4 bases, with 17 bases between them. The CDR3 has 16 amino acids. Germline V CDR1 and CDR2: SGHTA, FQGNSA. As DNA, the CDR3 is TGTGCCAGCAGCTTACGGCCCCCATCGTCGGGCACTGAAGCTTTCTTT. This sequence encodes CASSLRPPSSGTEAFF.

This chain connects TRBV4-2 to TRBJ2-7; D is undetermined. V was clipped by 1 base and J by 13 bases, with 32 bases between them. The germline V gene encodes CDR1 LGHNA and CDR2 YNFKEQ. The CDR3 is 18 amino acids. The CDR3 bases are TGTGCCAGCAGCCAAGTCGCAGTTAATTCGCGGCGGAACAATGGGCACTACTTC. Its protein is CASSQVAVNSRRNNGHYF.

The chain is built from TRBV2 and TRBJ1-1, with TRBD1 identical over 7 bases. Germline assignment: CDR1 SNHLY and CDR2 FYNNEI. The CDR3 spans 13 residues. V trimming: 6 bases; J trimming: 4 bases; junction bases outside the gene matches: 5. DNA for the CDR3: TGTGCCAGCAGAATCGGACAGGCCACTGAAGCTTTCTTT. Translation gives CASRIGQATEAFF.

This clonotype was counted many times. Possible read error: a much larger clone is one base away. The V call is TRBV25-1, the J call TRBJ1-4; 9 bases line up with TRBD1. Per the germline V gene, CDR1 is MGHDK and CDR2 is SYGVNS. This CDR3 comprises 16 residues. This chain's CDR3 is CASSSWTGATNEKRFF. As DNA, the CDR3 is TGTGCCAGCAGTTCCTGGACAGGGGCAACTAATGAAAAACGGTTTTTT. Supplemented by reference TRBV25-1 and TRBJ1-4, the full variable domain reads EADIYQTPRYLVIGTGKKITLECSQTMGHDKMYWYQQDPGMELHLIHYSYGVNSTEKGDLSSESTVSRIRTEHFPLTLESARPSHTSQYLCASSSWTGATNEKRFFGSGTQLSVL.

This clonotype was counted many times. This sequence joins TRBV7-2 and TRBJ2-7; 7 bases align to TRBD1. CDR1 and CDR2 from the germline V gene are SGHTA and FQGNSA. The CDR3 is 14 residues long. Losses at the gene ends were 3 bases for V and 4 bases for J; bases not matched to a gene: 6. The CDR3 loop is CASSFDRDLYEQYF. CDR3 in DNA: TGTGCCAGCAGCTTCGACAGGGATTTGTACGAGCAGTACTTC. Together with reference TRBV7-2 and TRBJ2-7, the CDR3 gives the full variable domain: GAGVSQSPSNKVTEKGKDVELRCDPISGHTALYWYRQSLGQGLEFLIYFQGNSAPDKSGLPSDRFSAERTGGSVSTLTIQRTQQEDSAVYLCASSFDRDLYEQYFGPGTRLTVT.

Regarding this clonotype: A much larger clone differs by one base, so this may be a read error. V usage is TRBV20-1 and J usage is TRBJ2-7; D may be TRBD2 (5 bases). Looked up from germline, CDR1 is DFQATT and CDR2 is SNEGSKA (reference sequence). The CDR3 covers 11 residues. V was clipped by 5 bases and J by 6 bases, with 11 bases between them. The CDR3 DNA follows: TGCAGTGCTGACCGTCGGGGCGAGCAGTACTTC. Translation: CSADRRGEQYF.

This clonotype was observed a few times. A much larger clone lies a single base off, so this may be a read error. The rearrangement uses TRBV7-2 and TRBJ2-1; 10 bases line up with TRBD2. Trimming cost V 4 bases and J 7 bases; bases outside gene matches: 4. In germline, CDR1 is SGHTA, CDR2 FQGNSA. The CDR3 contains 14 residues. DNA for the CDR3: TGTGCCAGCAGCTGTAGCGGGGGGCCTAATGAGCAGTTCTTC. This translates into CASSCSGGPNEQFF.

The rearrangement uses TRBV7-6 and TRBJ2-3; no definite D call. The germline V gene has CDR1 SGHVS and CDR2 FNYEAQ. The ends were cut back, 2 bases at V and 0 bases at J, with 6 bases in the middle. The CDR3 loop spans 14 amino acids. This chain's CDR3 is CASSLLYSTDTQYF. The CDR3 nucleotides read TGTGCCAGCAGCTTACTCTACAGCACAGATACGCAGTATTTT. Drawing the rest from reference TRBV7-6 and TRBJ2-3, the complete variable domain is GAGVSQSPRYKVTKRGQDVALRCDPISGHVSLYWYRQALGQGPEFLTYFNYEAQQDKSGLPNDRFSAERPEGSISTLTIQRTEQRDSAMYRCASSLLYSTDTQYFGPGTRLTVL.

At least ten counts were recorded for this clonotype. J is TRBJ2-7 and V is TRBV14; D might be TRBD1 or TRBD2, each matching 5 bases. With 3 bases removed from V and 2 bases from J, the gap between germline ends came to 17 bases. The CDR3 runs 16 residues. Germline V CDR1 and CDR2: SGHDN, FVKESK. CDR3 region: CASSQVGDGRPYEQYF. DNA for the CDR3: TGTGCCAGCAGCCAGGTAGGGGACGGACGACCCTACGAGCAGTACTTC.

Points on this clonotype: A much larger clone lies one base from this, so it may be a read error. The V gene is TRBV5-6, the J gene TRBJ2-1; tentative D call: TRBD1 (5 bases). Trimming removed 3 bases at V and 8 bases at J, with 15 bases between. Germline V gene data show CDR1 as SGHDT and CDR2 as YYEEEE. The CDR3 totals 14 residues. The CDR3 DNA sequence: TGTGCCAGCAGCTGTGAGCCAGGGATAGATGAGCAGTTCTTC. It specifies CASSCEPGIDEQFF. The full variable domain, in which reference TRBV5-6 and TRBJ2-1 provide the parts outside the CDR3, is DAGVTQSPTHLIKTRGQQVTLRCSPKSGHDTVSWYQQALGQGPQFIFQYYEEEERQRGNFPDRFSGHQFPNYSSELNVNALLLGDSALYLCASSCEPGIDEQFFGPGTRLTVL.

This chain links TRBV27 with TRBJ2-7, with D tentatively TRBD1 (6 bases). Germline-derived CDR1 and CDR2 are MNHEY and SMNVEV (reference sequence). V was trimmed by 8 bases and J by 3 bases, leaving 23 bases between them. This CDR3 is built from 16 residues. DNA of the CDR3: TGTGCCAGCGGGGCACAGGGCCAGCCAAGGAGCTACGAGCAGTACTTC. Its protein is CASGAQGQPRSYEQYF.

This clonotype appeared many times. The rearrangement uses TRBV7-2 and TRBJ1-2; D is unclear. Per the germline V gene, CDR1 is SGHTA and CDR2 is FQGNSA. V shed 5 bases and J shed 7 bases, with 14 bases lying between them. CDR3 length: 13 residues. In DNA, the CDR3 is TGTGCCAGCAGCAGATCGAGGGAGGGTGGCTACACCTTC. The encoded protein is CASSRSREGGYTF.

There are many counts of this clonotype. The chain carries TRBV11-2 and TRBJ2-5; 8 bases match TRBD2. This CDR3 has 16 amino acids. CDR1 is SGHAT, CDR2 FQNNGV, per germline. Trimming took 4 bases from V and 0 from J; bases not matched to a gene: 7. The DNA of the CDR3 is TGTGCCAGCAGCTCCCTGCAAGCGGGGGACCAAGAGACCCAGTACTTC. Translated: CASSSLQAGDQETQYF.

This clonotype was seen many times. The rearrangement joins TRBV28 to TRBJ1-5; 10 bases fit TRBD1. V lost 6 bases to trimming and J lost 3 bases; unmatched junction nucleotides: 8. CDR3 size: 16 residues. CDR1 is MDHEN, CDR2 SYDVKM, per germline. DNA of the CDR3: TGTGCCAGCAGGGAGGAGAGACAGGGGGCCAATCAGCCCCAGCATTTT. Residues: CASREERQGANQPQHF.

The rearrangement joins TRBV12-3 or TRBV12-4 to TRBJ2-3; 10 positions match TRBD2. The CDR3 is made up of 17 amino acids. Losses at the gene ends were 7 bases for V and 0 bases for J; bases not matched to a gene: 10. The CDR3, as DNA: TGTGCCAGCACCCGGGTTAGCGGGGGGTTGAGCACAGATACGCAGTATTTT. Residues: CASTRVSGGLSTDTQYF.

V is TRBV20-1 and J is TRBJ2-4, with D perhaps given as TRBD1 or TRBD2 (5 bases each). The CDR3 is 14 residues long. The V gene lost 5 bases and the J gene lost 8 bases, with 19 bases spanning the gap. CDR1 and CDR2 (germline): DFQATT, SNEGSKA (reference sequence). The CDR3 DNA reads TGCAGTGCTCCCGACCGGGACGAGGGCCACATTCAGTACTTC. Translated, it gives CSAPDRDEGHIQYF.

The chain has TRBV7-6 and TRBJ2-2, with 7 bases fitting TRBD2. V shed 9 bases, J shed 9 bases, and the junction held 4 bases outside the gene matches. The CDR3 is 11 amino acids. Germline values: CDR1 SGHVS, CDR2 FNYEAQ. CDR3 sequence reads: CASREGRELFF. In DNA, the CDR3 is TGTGCCAGTAGGGAGGGCCGGGAGCTGTTTTTT.

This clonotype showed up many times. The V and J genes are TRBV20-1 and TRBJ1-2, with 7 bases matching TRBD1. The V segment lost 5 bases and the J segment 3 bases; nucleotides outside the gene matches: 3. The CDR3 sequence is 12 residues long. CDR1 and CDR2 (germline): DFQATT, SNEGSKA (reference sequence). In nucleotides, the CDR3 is TGCAGTGCTTCTGACAGGGACTATGGCTACACCTTC. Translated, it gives CSASDRDYGYTF.

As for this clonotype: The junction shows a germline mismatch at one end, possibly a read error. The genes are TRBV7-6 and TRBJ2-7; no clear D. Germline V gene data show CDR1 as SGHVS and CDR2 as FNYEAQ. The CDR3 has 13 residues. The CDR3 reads CASSFGRTYERYF. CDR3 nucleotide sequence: TGTGCCAGCAGCTTCGGACGGACCTACGAGCGGTACTTC.

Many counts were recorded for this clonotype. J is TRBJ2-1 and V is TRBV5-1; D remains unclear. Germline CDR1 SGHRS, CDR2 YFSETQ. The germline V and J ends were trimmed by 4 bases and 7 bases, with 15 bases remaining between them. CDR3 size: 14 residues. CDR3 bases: TGCGCCAGCAGCCTGGAACCAGGTGTGAATGAGCAGTTCTTC. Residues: CASSLEPGVNEQFF.